Shown below are 21 T cell receptor beta chains from a single sample sequenced in a study of long-term antiretroviral therapy in people with HIV. The assay used was immunoSEQ (version v3.0), run at survey level. Using immunoSEQ multiplex PCR, the repertoire was profiled, and TCRdb retains in-frame clones only, with some absent. Counted here are 35,000 or so clones, approximately 85% occurring once; the ten biggest clones make up about 4.8%. The specimen comprised unsorted PBMCs, sampled just over 2.7 years before starting antiretroviral therapy. These receptors were collected from a woman in her twenties or thirties with HIV.

The V and J genes are TRBV28 and TRBJ1-1, with a possible D match to TRBD1 (5 bases). Germline loops: CDR1 MDHEN, CDR2 SYDVKM. The CDR3 length is 15 residues. V lost 3 bases and J lost 5, with 16 bases in between. CDR3 coding DNA: TGTGCCAGCAGTTTTTTTAAGGGGCGGGGAACTGAAGCTTTCTTT. It encodes CASSFFKGRGTEAFF.

CDR3 DNA sequence: TGTGCCAGCAGCACGAAGACAGGGGATGAGACCCAGTACTTC. Translation gives CASSTKTGDETQYF. V usage is TRBV5-4 and J usage is TRBJ2-5; TRBD1 agrees at 8 bases. Germline CDR1 SGHNT, CDR2 YYREEE (reference sequence). CDR3 length: 14 amino acids. Trimming at V came to 4 bases and at J to 5 bases, leaving 7 bases not matched to a gene.

V is TRBV5-1 and J is TRBJ1-1; D is ambiguous. The CDR3 runs to 13 residues. Per the germline V gene, CDR1 is SGHRS and CDR2 is YFSETQ. Trimming pared 2 bases from V and 7 bases from J, leaving 12 bases between. CDR3 in amino acids: CASSFWDEGEAFF. CDR3 DNA sequence: TGCGCCAGCAGCTTTTGGGATGAGGGTGAAGCTTTCTTT. Full variable domain (rest looked up from reference TRBV5-1 and TRBJ1-1): KAGVTQTPRYLIKTRGQQVTLSCSPISGHRSVSWYQQTPGQGLQFLFEYFSETQRNKGNFPGRFSGRQFSNSRSEMNVSTLELGDSALYLCASSFWDEGEAFFGQGTRLTVV.

The chain carries TRBV6-1 and TRBJ2-3, with 13 bases identical to TRBD2. The CDR3 length is 15 residues. V was clipped by 6 bases and J by 5 bases; unmatched bases: 5. Germline V gene lookup returns CDR1 MNHNS and CDR2 SASEGT. The CDR3 loop is CASRGTSGVVDTQYF. CDR3 nucleotide sequence: TGTGCCAGCAGAGGGACTAGCGGGGTTGTAGATACGCAGTATTTT.

V usage is TRBV10-3 and J usage is TRBJ2-3; no clear D. CDR1 is ENHRY, CDR2 SYGVKD, per germline. There are 14 residues in the CDR3. Trimming removed 11 bases from V and 0 bases from J, with 15 bases in between. The CDR3 sequence is CASGRSLSTDTQYF. For the CDR3, the DNA is TGTGCCTCCGGGCGCTCCCTTAGCACAGATACGCAGTATTTT.

The rearrangement links TRBV9 to TRBJ2-5; 10 positions match TRBD2. Germline V gene sequence: CDR1 SGDLS, CDR2 YYNGEE. The CDR3 has 16 amino acids. Germline trimming cut 4 bases from V and 7 bases from J; bases unmatched to any gene: 13. The CDR3 loop reads CASSPAAGGTAVTQYF. CDR3 in DNA: TGTGCCAGCAGCCCAGCAGCGGGGGGGACTGCAGTGACCCAGTACTTC.

The chain carries TRBV13 and TRBJ1-2; a possible D gene is TRBD1 (6 bases). V was shortened by 5 bases and J by 5 bases, with 15 bases between the two germline ends. The CDR3 is 14 residues long. CDR1 is PRHDT and CDR2 is FYEKMQ in the germline V gene (reference sequence). CDR3 nucleotide sequence: TGTGCCAGCAGCCCGGGGGGGCTTGTATATGGCTACACCTTC. It translates to CASSPGGLVYGYTF.

The CDR3 protein is CASTLWGRGQGNTEAFF. The CDR3 coding sequence is TGTGCCAGTACCCTATGGGGGAGGGGGCAAGGGAACACTGAAGCTTTCTTT. The gene calls are TRBV19 and TRBJ1-1, with 7 bases aligning to TRBD1. The CDR3 is made up of 17 amino acids. V lost 7 bases and J lost 1; bases outside the gene matches: 15. Germline CDR1 and CDR2: LNHDA and SQIVND (reference sequence).

V gene TRBV10-2 combines with J gene TRBJ2-3; TRBD1 matches at 9 bases. Germline trimming cut 2 bases from V and 6 bases from J; bases unmatched to any gene: 6. Germline V gene data show CDR1 as WSHSY and CDR2 as SAAADI. This CDR3 has 15 residues. CDR3 protein: CASSEATGGWDTQYF. CDR3 DNA: TGCGCCAGCAGTGAGGCGACAGGGGGTTGGGATACGCAGTATTTT.

The V and J genes are TRBV19 and TRBJ2-1; 10 positions agree with TRBD2. V was clipped by 6 bases and J by 2 bases; unmatched bases: 7. The CDR3 consists of 16 residues. Per the germline V gene, CDR1 is LNHDA and CDR2 is SQIVND (reference sequence). CDR3 nucleotide sequence: TGTGCCAGTAGCCGTACTAGCGGGGTTCCCTACAATGAGCAGTTCTTC. Translation: CASSRTSGVPYNEQFF.

This chain joins TRBV4-2 and TRBJ2-5; D may correspond to TRBD1 or TRBD2 (5 bases each). Germline values: CDR1 LGHNA, CDR2 YNFKEQ. Trimming pared 6 bases from V and 5 bases from J, leaving 25 bases between. This CDR3 spans 17 amino acids. CDR3 sequence reads: CASRGHGGGFGRETQYF. CDR3 coding DNA: TGTGCCAGCAGGGGGCATGGAGGCGGCTTCGGAAGGGAGACCCAGTACTTC.

V and J are TRBV2 and TRBJ1-1; D gene uncertain. CDR1 and CDR2 from the germline V gene are SNHLY and FYNNEI. The CDR3 loop spans 16 amino acids. Trimming stripped 1 base from V and 3 bases from J, with 15 bases between. The CDR3 DNA sequence: TGTGCCAGCAGTGAAGGGATGGGAGAACCGGACACTGAAGCTTTCTTT. It yields the protein CASSEGMGEPDTEAFF.

J is TRBJ2-6 and V is TRBV15; D is perhaps TRBD2 (6 bases). The CDR3 contains 13 residues. The germline V gene has CDR1 LNHNV and CDR2 YYDKDF (reference sequence). V shed 9 bases and J shed 4 bases, with 10 bases lying between them. CDR3 region: CATRGGGANVLTF. CDR3 nucleotide sequence: TGTGCCACACGGGGAGGCGGGGCCAACGTCCTGACTTTC.

The gene calls are TRBV7-8 and TRBJ2-3; D remains unclear. Trimming stripped 0 bases from V and 3 bases from J, with 16 bases between. CDR1 is SGHVS, CDR2 FQNEAQ, per germline. CDR3 length: 17 amino acids. The CDR3 nucleotides read TGTGCCAGCAGCTTAGCGCAATGGAGTCCGGAGACAGATACGCAGTATTTT. It translates to CASSLAQWSPETDTQYF.

The chain couples TRBV19 to TRBJ1-2, with D tentatively TRBD1 (6 bases). Germline V gene sequence: CDR1 LNHDA, CDR2 SQIVND (reference sequence). The CDR3 runs to 13 residues. Trimming removed 3 bases from V and 8 bases from J, with 13 bases in between. This CDR3 is CASSMVTGSGYTF. DNA for the CDR3: TGTGCCAGTAGTATGGTAACAGGGTCAGGCTACACCTTC.

The V call is TRBV7-6, the J call TRBJ1-2; D unresolved. The CDR3 contains 15 residues. Per the germline V gene, CDR1 is SGHVS and CDR2 is FNYEAQ. The V and J ends lost 1 base and 8 bases respectively, with 17 bases between them. The CDR3 coding sequence is TGTGCCAGCAGCTTAGGGCTCGGTTCTCTCGGGGGCTACACCTTC. Amino acids: CASSLGLGSLGGYTF.

The chain combines TRBV19 with TRBJ1-5, with no clear D. Germline V gene data show CDR1 as LNHDA and CDR2 as SQIVND (reference sequence). This CDR3 spans 13 amino acids. V lost 9 bases and J 2 bases, leaving 11 bases between the germline ends. The CDR3, as DNA: TGTGCCAGCGACGAAAATCGCAATCAGCCCCAGCATTTT. It codes for CASDENRNQPQHF.

This clone showed up just once. The V and J genes are TRBV5-6 and TRBJ1-2; D uncertain. The CDR3 loop spans 16 amino acids. In germline, CDR1 is SGHDT, CDR2 YYEEEE. Trimming left V 4 bases short and J 3 bases short, with 19 bases between. DNA for the CDR3: TGTGCCAGCAGCCTCGATGTCAGTGCCCCCGACTATGGCTACACCTTC. It yields the protein CASSLDVSAPDYGYTF.

This rearrangement joins TRBV5-6 to TRBJ2-5; D gene unclear. This CDR3 is built from 15 residues. Trimming cost V 1 base and J 5 bases, with 15 bases left between them. From germline, CDR1 is SGHDT and CDR2 YYEEEE. The CDR3 DNA sequence: TGTGCCAGCAGCTTGTATGACGCAGTCAGGGAGACCCAGTACTTC. This sequence encodes CASSLYDAVRETQYF. The variable domain in full, with the rest retrieved from reference TRBV5-6 and TRBJ2-5, is DAGVTQSPTHLIKTRGQQVTLRCSPKSGHDTVSWYQQALGQGPQFIFQYYEEEERQRGNFPDRFSGHQFPNYSSELNVNALLLGDSALYLCASSLYDAVRETQYFGPGTRLLVL.

This sequence joins TRBV5-1 and TRBJ1-1; D gene ambiguous. This CDR3 is 14 amino acids long. Trimming shortened V by 1 base and J by 2 bases, and 9 bases separated the two germline ends. CDR1 is SGHRS, CDR2 YFSETQ, per germline. CDR3 in amino acids: CASSLSQVNTEAFF. The CDR3 bases are TGCGCCAGCAGCTTGTCTCAGGTAAACACTGAAGCTTTCTTT.

In DNA, the CDR3 is TGTGCCAGCAGCTTAGCTGAGGCGGGGCCCTCCTACAATGAGCAGTTCTTC. It yields the protein CASSLAEAGPSYNEQFF. The chain is built from TRBV7-6 and TRBJ2-1, with a possible D match to TRBD2 (6 bases). From germline, CDR1 is SGHVS and CDR2 FNYEAQ. The V end was cut by 0 bases, the J end by 0 bases, with 12 bases between. This CDR3 has 17 amino acids.